This is a list of T cell receptor beta chains from one sample in a study of identical twins. MiXCR, run by TCRdb on the 5' RACE reads, gives a single entry per CDR3 protein. Here the sample spans 250,000 to 300,000 distinct CDR3 sequences, 8.5% to 9.5% being singletons. These data also formed part of another study, on yellow fever vaccine responses in identical twins.

The source material was CD8+ T cells sorted from blood. The origin of the receptors is a woman in her late teens or twenties in good health. CDR3s include the opening cysteine and the closing phenylalanine or tryptophan. Each record gives: clone size, V gene, D gene, J gene, CDR3 protein, CDR3 DNA. A D gene is named only where the DNA matches it firmly. Size tells how often a clone was seen (once, few, many) or the class of an expanded clone, and some rows leave it out.

many	TRBV12-3/TRBV12-4	NA	TRBJ2-5	CASSRGQSQETQYF	TGTGCCAGCAGCCGAGGACAGTCCCAAGAGACCCAGTACTTC
NA	TRBV29-1	NA	TRBJ2-3	CSVEEPADTQYF	TGCAGCGTTGAAGAACCAGCAGATACGCAGTATTTT
few	TRBV19	NA	TRBJ2-7	CASSPSLSNYEQYF	TGTGCCAGTAGCCCTAGTCTAAGCAACTACGAGCAGTACTTC
NA	TRBV20-1	NA	TRBJ2-2	CSAREGTGELFF	TGCAGTGCTAGAGAAGGGACCGGGGAGCTGTTTTTT
NA	TRBV5-1	NA	TRBJ2-1	CASSVTGGNSYNEQFF	TGCGCCAGCAGCGTTACGGGGGGCAACTCCTACAATGAGCAGTTCTTC
many	TRBV5-5	NA	TRBJ1-1	CASSLGFLTLF	TGTGCCAGCAGCTTAGGGTTTCTGACCCTATTT
few	TRBV6-5	NA	TRBJ2-6	CASSYSDSRSGANVLTF	TGTGCCAGCAGTTACTCGGACTCCCGCTCTGGGGCCAACGTCCTGACTTTC
NA	TRBV6-6	NA	TRBJ2-1	CASSSGQYNEQFF	TGTGCCAGCAGCTCCGGACAGTACAATGAGCAGTTCTTC
NA	TRBV15	NA	TRBJ2-2	CATRKEGYTGELFF	TGTGCCACCAGGAAAGAGGGATACACCGGGGAGCTGTTTTTT
many	TRBV20-1	TRBD2	TRBJ2-5	CSAKEGIAGGRRTQYF	TGCAGTGCTAAGGAAGGGATAGCGGGAGGTCGTAGGACCCAGTACTTC
few	TRBV29-1	NA	TRBJ2-2	CSVGAGTTGELFF	TGCAGCGTGGGGGCGGGGACCACCGGGGAGCTGTTTTTT
many	TRBV5-1	NA	TRBJ2-7	CASSLDRTSSYEQYF	TGCGCCAGCAGCTTAGACAGGACGAGCTCCTACGAGCAGTACTTC
few	TRBV5-1	NA	TRBJ2-1	CASSSAQGLDEQFF	TGCGCCAGCAGCTCCGCCCAAGGACTGGACGAGCAGTTCTTC
NA	TRBV4-3	NA	TRBJ2-7	CASSQDLVLGGRRYEQYF	TGCGCCAGCAGCCAAGATCTGGTCTTGGGCGGAAGGCGGTACGAGCAGTACTTC
many	TRBV20-1	TRBD2	TRBJ2-3	CSAPTSGGLTDTQYF	TGCAGTGCCCCGACTAGCGGGGGCCTCACAGATACGCAGTATTTT
few	TRBV11-2	TRBD2	TRBJ2-7	CASSTLPGGYEQYF	TGTGCCAGCAGCACGCTCCCGGGAGGCTACGAGCAGTACTTC
few	TRBV2	TRBD1	TRBJ2-5	CASPGTVKETQYF	TGTGCCAGTCCCGGGACAGTCAAAGAGACCCAGTACTTC
few	TRBV7-2	NA	TRBJ2-1	CATSSAQSYNEQFF	TGTGCCACCTCTAGCGCGCAGTCCTACAATGAGCAGTTCTTC
NA	TRBV15	TRBD1	TRBJ2-7	CATSRDGDRGLGEQYF	TGTGCCACCAGCAGAGATGGGGACAGGGGGCTAGGGGAGCAGTACTTC
many	TRBV12-3/TRBV12-4	NA	TRBJ2-4	CASGDKGQSHIQYF	TGTGCCAGTGGGGATAAGGGGCAGTCGCACATTCAGTACTTC
NA	TRBV6-5	NA	TRBJ2-7	CASSYSRGRTDNVPYEQYF	TGTGCCAGCAGTTACTCACGTGGTCGGACAGACAACGTACCCTACGAGCAGTACTTC
few	TRBV11-3	TRBD2	TRBJ2-1	CASSPPSAGGRNEQFF	TGTGCCAGCAGCCCCCCCTCAGCGGGAGGGCGTAATGAGCAGTTCTTC
many	TRBV29-1	NA	TRBJ1-1	CSVAGPRGETNTEAFF	TGCAGCGTCGCCGGTCCGAGGGGGGAAACGAACACTGAAGCTTTCTTT